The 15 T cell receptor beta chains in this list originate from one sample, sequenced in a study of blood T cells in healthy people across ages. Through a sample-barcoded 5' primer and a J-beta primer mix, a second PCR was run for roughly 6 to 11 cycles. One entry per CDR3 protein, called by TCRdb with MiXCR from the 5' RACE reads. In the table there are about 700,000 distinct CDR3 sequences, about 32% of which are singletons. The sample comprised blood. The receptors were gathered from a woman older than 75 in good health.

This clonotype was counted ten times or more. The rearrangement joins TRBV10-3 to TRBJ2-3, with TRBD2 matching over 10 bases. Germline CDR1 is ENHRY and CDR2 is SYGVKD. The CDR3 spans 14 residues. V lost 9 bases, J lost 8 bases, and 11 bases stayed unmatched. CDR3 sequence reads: CAIGSGTSEGTQYF. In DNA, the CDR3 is TGTGCCATAGGGAGTGGGACTAGCGAGGGTACGCAGTATTTT.

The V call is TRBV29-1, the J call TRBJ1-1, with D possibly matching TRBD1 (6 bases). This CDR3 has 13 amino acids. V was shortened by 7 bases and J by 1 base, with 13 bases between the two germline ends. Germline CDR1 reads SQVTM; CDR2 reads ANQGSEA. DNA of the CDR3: TGCAGCGCCGGGGCAGGGGCGAACACTGAAGCTTTCTTT. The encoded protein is CSAGAGANTEAFF.

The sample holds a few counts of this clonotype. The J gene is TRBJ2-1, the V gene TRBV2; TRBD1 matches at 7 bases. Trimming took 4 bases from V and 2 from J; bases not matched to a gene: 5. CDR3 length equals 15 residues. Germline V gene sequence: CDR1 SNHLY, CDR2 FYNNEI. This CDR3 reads CASSAETGPYNEQFF. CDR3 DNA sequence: TGTGCCAGCAGTGCTGAGACAGGGCCCTACAATGAGCAGTTCTTC.

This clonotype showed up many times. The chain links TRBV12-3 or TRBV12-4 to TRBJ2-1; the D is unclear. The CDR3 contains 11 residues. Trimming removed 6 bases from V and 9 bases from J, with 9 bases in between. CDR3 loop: CASRGFGEQFF. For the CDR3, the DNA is TGTGCCAGCAGGGGGTTCGGTGAGCAGTTCTTC.

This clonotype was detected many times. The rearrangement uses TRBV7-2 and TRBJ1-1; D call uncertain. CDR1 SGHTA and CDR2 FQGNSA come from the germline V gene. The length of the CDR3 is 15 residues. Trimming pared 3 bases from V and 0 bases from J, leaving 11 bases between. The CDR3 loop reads CASSFYGRMNTEAFF. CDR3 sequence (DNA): TGTGCCAGCAGCTTTTACGGGAGGATGAACACTGAAGCTTTCTTT.

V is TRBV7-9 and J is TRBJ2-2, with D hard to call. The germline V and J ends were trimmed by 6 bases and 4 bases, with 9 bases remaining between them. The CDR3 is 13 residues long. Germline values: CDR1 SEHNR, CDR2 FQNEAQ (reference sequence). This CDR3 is CASRDLGTGELFF. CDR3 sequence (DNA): TGTGCCAGCAGGGATTTGGGCACCGGGGAGCTGTTTTTT.

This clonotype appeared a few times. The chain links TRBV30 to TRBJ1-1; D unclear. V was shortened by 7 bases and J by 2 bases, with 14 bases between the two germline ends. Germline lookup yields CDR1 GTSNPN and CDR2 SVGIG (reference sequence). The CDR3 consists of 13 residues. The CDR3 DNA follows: TGTGCCTCCGAAACGGGTTTTAACACTGAAGCTTTCTTT. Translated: CASETGFNTEAFF.

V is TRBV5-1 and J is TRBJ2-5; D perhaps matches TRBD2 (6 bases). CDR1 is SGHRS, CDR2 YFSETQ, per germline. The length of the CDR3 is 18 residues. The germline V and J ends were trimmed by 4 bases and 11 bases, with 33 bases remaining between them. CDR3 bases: TGCGCCAGCAGCCTGGGCGGGGACTTTGGCTCAATATGCAATGGGCAGTACTTC. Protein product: CASSLGGDFGSICNGQYF.

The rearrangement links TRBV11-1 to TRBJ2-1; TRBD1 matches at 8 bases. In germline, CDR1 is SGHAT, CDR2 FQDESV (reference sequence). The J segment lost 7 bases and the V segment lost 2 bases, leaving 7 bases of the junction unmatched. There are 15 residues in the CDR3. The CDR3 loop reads CASSLRTGSWNEQFF. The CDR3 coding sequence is TGTGCCAGCAGCTTACGGACAGGGTCATGGAATGAGCAGTTCTTC.

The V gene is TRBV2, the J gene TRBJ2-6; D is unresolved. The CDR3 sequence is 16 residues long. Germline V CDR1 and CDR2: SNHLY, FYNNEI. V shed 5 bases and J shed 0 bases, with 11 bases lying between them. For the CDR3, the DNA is TGTGCCAGCAGTCCAGGCGGATTCTCTGGGGCCAACGTCCTGACTTTC. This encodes CASSPGGFSGANVLTF.

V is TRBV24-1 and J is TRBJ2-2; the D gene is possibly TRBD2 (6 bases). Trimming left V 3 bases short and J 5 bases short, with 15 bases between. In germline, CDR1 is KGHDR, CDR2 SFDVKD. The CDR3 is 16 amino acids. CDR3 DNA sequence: TGTGCCACCAGTGATCGATCTCGGGGAGGAACCGGGGAGCTGTTTTTT. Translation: CATSDRSRGGTGELFF.

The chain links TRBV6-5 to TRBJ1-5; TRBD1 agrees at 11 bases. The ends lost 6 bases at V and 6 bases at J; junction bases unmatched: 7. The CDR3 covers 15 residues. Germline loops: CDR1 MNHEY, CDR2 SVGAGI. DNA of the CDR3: TGTGCCAGCAGGGCGCGGGGACAGGGGGTTCAGCCCCAGCATTTT. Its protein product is CASRARGQGVQPQHF.

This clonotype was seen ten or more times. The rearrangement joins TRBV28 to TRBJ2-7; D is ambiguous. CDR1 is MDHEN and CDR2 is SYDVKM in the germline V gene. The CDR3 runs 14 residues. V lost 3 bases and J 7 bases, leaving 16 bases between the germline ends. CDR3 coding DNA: TGTGCCAGCAGTTTCTCCAGCGCCGTTGTAGAGCAGTACTTC. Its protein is CASSFSSAVVEQYF.

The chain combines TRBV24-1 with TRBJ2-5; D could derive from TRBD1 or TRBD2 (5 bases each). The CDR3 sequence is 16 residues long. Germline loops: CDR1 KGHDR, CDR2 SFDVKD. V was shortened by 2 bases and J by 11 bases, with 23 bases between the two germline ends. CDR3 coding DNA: TGTGCCACCAGTGATTGCACCAGGGCCAAGAGGGCTGAGCAGTACTTC. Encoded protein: CATSDCTRAKRAEQYF.

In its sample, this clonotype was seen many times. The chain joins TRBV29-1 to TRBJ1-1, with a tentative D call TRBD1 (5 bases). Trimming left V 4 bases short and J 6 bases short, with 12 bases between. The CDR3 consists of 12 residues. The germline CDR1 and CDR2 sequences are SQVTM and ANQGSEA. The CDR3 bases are TGCAGCGTTGCAATCAGGGTAGCTGAAGCTTTCTTT. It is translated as CSVAIRVAEAFF.